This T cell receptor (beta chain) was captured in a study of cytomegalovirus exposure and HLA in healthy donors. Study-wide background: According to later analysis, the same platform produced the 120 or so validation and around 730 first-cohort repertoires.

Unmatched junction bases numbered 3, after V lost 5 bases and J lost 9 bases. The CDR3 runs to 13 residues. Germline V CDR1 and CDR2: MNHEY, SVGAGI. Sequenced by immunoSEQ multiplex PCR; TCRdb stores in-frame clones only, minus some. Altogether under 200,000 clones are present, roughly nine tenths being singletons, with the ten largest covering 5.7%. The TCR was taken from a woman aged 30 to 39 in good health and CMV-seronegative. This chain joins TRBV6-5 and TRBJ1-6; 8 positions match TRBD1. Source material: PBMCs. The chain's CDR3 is CASSDRGGSPLHF. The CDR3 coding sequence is TGTGCCAGCAGTGACAGGGGCGGTTCACCCCTCCACTTT.